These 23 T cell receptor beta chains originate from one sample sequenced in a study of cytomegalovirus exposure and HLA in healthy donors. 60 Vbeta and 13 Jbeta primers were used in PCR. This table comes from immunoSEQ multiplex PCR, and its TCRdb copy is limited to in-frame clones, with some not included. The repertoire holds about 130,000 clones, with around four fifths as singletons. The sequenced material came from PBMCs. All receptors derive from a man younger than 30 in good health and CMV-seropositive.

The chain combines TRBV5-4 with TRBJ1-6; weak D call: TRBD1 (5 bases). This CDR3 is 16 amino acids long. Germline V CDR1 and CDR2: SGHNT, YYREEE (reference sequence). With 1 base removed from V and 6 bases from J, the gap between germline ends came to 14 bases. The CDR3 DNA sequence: TGTGCCAGCAGCTTGCTCACAGGCCGAATTAATTCACCCCTCCACTTT. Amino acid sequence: CASSLLTGRINSPLHF.

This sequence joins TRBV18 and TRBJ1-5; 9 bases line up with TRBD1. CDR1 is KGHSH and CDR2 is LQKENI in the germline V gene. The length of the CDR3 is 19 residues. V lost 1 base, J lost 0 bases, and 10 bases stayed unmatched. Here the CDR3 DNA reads TGTGCCAGCTCACCACGGGGACAGGGAGGCTCCTATAGCAATCAGCCCCAGCATTTT. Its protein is CASSPRGQGGSYSNQPQHF.

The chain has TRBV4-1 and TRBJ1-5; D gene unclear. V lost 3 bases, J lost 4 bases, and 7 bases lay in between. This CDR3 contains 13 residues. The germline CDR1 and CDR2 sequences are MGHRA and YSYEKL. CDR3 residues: CASSHLQNQPQHF. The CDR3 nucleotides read TGCGCCAGCAGCCATCTTCAGAATCAGCCCCAGCATTTT.

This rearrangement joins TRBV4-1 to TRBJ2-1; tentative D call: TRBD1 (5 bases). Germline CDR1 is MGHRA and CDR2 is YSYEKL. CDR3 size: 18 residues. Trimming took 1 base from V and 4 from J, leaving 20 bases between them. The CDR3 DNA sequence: TGCGCCAGCAGCCAAGGCTGGCCCCAGGGTCCCCTATACAATGAGCAGTTCTTC. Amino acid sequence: CASSQGWPQGPLYNEQFF.

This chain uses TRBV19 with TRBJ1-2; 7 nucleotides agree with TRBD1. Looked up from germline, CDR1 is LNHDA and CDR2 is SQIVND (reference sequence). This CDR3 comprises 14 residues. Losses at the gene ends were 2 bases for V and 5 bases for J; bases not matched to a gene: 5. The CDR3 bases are TGTGCCAGTAGTATAATTCCGGGACAGTATGGCTACACCTTC. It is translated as CASSIIPGQYGYTF.

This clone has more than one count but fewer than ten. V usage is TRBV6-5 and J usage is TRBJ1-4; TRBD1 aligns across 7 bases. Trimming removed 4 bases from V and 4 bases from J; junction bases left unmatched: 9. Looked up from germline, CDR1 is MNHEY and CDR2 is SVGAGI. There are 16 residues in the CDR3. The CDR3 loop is CASSLTGDIFNEKLFF. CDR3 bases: TGTGCCAGCAGTTTAACAGGGGACATCTTTAATGAAAAACTGTTTTTT.

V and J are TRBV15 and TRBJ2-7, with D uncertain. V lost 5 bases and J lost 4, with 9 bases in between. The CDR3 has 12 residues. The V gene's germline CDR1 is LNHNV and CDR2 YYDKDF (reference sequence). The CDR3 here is CATSPDWYEQYF. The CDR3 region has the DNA TGTGCCACCAGCCCCGACTGGTACGAGCAGTACTTC. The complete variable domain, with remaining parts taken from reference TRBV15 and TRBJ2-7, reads DAMVIQNPRYQVTQFGKPVTLSCSQTLNHNVMYWYQQKSSQAPKLLFHYYDKDFNNEADTPDNFQSRRPNTSFCFLDIRSPGLGDTAMYLCATSPDWYEQYFGPGTRLTVT.

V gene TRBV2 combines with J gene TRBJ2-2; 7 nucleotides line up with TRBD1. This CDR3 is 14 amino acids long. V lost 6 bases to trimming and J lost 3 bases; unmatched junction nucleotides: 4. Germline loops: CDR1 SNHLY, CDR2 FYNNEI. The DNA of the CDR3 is TGTGCCAGCAGCCGGGACAGATACACCGGGGAGCTGTTTTTT. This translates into CASSRDRYTGELFF.

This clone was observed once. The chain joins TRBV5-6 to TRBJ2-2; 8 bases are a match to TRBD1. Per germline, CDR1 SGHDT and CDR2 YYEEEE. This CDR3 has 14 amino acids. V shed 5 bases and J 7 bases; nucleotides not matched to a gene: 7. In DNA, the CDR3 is TGTGCCAGCAGGAACAGGGGGGTTGGCGGGGAGCTGTTTTTT. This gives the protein CASRNRGVGGELFF.

CDR3 nucleotides: TGCGCCAGCAGCCCGATACAGGGGGCGGAAGGCTACACCTTC. Its translation is CASSPIQGAEGYTF. The chain links TRBV4-1 to TRBJ1-2, with 9 bases identical to TRBD1. Germline assignment: CDR1 MGHRA and CDR2 YSYEKL. This CDR3 is built from 14 residues. The J segment lost 8 bases and the V segment lost 4 bases, leaving 8 bases of the junction unmatched.

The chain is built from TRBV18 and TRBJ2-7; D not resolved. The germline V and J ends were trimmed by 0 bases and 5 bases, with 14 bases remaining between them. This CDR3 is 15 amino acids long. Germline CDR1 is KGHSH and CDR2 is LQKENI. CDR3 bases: TGTGCCAGCTCACCACCTAGTGTTGTTCTCCACGAGCAGTACTTC. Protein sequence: CASSPPSVVLHEQYF.

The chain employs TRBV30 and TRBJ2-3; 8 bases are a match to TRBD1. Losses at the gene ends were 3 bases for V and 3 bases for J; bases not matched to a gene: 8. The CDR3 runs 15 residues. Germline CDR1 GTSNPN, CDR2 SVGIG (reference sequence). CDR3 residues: CAWSQTGVGTDTQYF. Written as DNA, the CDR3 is TGTGCCTGGAGCCAGACAGGGGTCGGTACAGATACGCAGTATTTT.

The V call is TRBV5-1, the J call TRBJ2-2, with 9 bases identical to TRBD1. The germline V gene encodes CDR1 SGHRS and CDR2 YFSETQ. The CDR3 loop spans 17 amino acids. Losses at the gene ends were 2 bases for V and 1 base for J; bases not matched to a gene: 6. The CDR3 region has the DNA TGCGCCAGCAGCTTCGGACAGGGGAGCATGAACACCGGGGAGCTGTTTTTT. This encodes CASSFGQGSMNTGELFF.

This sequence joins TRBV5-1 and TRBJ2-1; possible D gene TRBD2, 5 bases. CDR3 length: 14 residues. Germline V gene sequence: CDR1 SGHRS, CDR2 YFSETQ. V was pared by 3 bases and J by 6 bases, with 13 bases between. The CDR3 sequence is CASSSMVGSNEQFF. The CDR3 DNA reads TGCGCCAGCAGCTCGATGGTGGGGAGCAATGAGCAGTTCTTC.

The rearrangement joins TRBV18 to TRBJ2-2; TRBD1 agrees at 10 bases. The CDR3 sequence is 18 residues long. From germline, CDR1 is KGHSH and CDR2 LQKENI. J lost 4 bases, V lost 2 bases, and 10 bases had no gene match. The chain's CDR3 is CASSPWDQGTGVTGELFF. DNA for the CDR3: TGTGCCAGCTCACCATGGGATCAGGGGACAGGGGTCACCGGGGAGCTGTTTTTT.

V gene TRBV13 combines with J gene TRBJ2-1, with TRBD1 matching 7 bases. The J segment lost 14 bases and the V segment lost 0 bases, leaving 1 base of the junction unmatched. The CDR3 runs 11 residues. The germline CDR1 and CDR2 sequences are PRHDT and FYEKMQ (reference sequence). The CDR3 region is CASSLGQGKFF. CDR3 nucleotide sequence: TGTGCCAGCAGCTTAGGACAGGGGAAGTTCTTC.

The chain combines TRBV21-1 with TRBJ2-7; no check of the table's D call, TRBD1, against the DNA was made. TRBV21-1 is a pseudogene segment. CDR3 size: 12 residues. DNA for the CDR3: TGTGCCGGGGACAGTTTAACCTACGAGCAGTACTTC. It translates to CAGDSLTYEQYF.

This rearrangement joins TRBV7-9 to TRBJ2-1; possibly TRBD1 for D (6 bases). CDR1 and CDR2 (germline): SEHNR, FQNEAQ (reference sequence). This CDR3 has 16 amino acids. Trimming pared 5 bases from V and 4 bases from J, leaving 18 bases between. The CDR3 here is CASSPGDGQLYNEQFF. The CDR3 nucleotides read TGTGCCAGCAGCCCAGGCGATGGACAGCTTTACAATGAGCAGTTCTTC.

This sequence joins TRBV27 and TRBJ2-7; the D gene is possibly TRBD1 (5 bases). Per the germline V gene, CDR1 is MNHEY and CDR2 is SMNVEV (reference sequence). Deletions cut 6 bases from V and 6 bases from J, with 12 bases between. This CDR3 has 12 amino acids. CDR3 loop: CASRSGISEQYF. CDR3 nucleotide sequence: TGTGCCAGCAGATCAGGGATCTCCGAGCAGTACTTC.

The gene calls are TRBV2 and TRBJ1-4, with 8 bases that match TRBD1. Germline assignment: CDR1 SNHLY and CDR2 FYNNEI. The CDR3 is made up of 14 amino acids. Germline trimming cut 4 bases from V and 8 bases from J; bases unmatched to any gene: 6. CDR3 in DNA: TGTGCCAGCAGTGGAGACAGGGGTTACGAAAAACTGTTTTTT. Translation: CASSGDRGYEKLFF.

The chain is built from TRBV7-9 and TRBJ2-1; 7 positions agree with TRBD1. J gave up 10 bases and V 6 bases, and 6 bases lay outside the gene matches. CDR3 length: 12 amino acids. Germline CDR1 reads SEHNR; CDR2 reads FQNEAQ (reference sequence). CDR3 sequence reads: CASSWGQSEQFF. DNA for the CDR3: TGTGCCAGCAGTTGGGGACAGTCCGAGCAGTTCTTC.

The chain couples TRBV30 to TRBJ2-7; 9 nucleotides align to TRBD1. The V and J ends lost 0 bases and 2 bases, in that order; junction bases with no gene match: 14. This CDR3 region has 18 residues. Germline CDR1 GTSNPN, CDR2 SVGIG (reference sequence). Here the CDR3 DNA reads TGTGCCTGGAGTGTATTAGTAAGGATAGGGACAGGGCCCTACGAGCAGTACTTC. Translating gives CAWSVLVRIGTGPYEQYF.

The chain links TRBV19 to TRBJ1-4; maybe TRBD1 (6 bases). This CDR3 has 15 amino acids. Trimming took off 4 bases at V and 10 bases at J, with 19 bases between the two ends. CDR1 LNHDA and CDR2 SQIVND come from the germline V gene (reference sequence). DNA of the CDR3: TGTGCCAGTAGTAAACAGGGTTCCACCGGAGTAAAACTGTTTTTT. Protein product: CASSKQGSTGVKLFF.